The sample holds a few counts of the clone carrying this TCR beta chain. Its antigen remains unknown. Treatment described: oral pan-JAK inhibitor, 5-10 mg twice daily. The sample comes from a study of CD8+ T cells in alopecia areata. Study context: Twice a day, 5 to 10 mg of oral tofacitinib was administered to treated patients. The study gave tofacitinib for 6 to 18 months, then 6 months off drug. Findings and caveats of the study: Among the top 100, expanded CD8+ clones, as well as scalp clonality, were significantly decreased by tofacitinib. For lesional scalp, especially alopecia totalis/universalis, clonality was higher than in normal scalp.

Once RNA had been extracted, it was reverse transcribed into cDNA to act as the sequencing template. The method was immunoSEQ multiplex PCR; TCRdb's version includes in-frame clones alone and lacks a portion of them. The sample shows about 270,000 clones, approximately 60% of them seen only once. The TCR sequence derives from a human donor with alopecia areata. This specimen consisted of CD4+ T cells sorted from blood, obtained at week 52, from a patient treated with tofacitinib.

This chain's CDR3 is CASSLGQNTEAFF. In nucleotides, the CDR3 is TGTGCCAGCAGCTTAGGACAGAACACTGAAGCTTTCTTT. This chain connects TRBV7-9 to TRBJ1-1; no reliable D call. CDR1 is SEHNR and CDR2 is FQNEAQ in the germline V gene (reference sequence). With 1 base removed from V and 1 base from J, the gap between germline ends came to 4 bases. The CDR3 is made up of 13 amino acids.